These 14 T cell receptor beta chains share one sample of origin, sequenced in a study of cytomegalovirus exposure and HLA in healthy donors. PCR amplification relied on 60 Vbeta primers (plus 13 Jbeta primers). Sequenced by immunoSEQ multiplex PCR; TCRdb stores in-frame clones only, minus some. The repertoire table contains some 40,000 clones. The source material was PBMCs. These receptors all stem from a human donor in good health.

The chain has TRBV5-1 and TRBJ2-2; no definite D call. Germline V gene lookup returns CDR1 SGHRS and CDR2 YFSETQ. This CDR3 is built from 13 residues. With 0 bases removed from V and 3 bases from J, the gap between germline ends came to 3 bases. DNA for the CDR3: TGCGCCAGCAGCTTGGCATACACCGGGGAGCTGTTTTTT. Its protein is CASSLAYTGELFF.

The chain is built from TRBV27 and TRBJ1-2; D is uncertain. Trimming cost V 5 bases and J 4 bases, with 20 bases left between them. The CDR3 totals 16 residues. Germline CDR1 and CDR2: MNHEY and SMNVEV (reference sequence). In DNA form, the CDR3 reads TGTGCCAGCAGTCCGCGGGAGGCGATACCTATCTATGGCTACACCTTC. This translates into CASSPREAIPIYGYTF.

The chain has TRBV4-1 and TRBJ2-3, with TRBD2 identical over 8 bases. Germline values: CDR1 MGHRA, CDR2 YSYEKL. The CDR3 consists of 17 residues. J lost 2 bases, V lost 2 bases, and 9 bases had no gene match. The CDR3: CASSQKWGLVITDTQYF. CDR3 bases: TGCGCCAGCAGCCAAAAATGGGGACTAGTTATCACAGATACGCAGTATTTT.

The chain employs TRBV29-1 and TRBJ1-2; 9 nucleotides agree with TRBD1. The CDR3 runs to 13 residues. Germline CDR1 and CDR2: SQVTM and ANQGSEA. The J segment lost 5 bases and the V segment lost 7 bases, leaving 8 bases of the junction unmatched. The CDR3 reads CSARDREKYGYTF. The CDR3, as DNA: TGCAGCGCCCGGGACAGGGAGAAGTATGGCTACACCTTC.

The rearrangement joins TRBV5-6 to TRBJ2-2; D possibly corresponds to TRBD1 (7 bases). Trimming cost V 4 bases and J 6 bases, with 16 bases left between them. The V gene's germline CDR1 is SGHDT and CDR2 YYEEEE. The length of the CDR3 is 15 residues. The CDR3 sequence is CASSRRGLGAGELFF. In DNA form, the CDR3 reads TGTGCCAGCAGCCGGAGGGGGCTTGGAGCCGGGGAGCTGTTTTTT.

V is TRBV18 and J is TRBJ1-1; D remains ambiguous. This CDR3 comprises 15 residues. V was clipped by 2 bases and J by 4 bases, with 14 bases between them. CDR1 is KGHSH, CDR2 LQKENI, per germline. The CDR3 spells CASSPGRGRLTEAFF. DNA of the CDR3: TGTGCCAGCTCACCAGGTCGGGGAAGGCTCACTGAAGCTTTCTTT. Full variable domain (remainder filled in from reference TRBV18 and TRBJ1-1): NAGVMQNPRHLVRRRGQEARLRCSPMKGHSHVYWYRQLPEEGLKFMVYLQKENIIDESGMPKERFSAEFPKEGPSILRIQQVVRGDSAAYFCASSPGRGRLTEAFFGQGTRLTVV.

This sequence joins TRBV5-6 and TRBJ1-5; 8 nucleotides agree with TRBD1. Germline V lookup: CDR1 SGHDT, CDR2 YYEEEE. This CDR3 region has 14 residues. With 2 bases clipped from V and 7 bases from J, the junction kept 5 bases outside the gene matches. CDR3 bases: TGTGCCAGCAGCTTCCAGGGGGCAGGGCAGCCCCAGCATTTT. Its translation is CASSFQGAGQPQHF.

CDR3 protein: CASSLVRSGGSNEQFF. Written as DNA, the CDR3 is TGTGCCAGCAGCTTAGTGCGTTCAGGGGGGTCGAATGAGCAGTTCTTC. This chain connects TRBV7-8 to TRBJ2-1; D is perhaps TRBD1 (7 bases). Germline V lookup: CDR1 SGHVS, CDR2 FQNEAQ. The germline V and J ends were trimmed by 1 base and 7 bases, with 17 bases remaining between them. This CDR3 has 16 amino acids.

V is TRBV19 and J is TRBJ1-2; TRBD1 matches 7 bases. This CDR3 is 15 amino acids long. J was trimmed by 0 bases and V by 6 bases; bases with no gene match: 7. Looked up from germline, CDR1 is LNHDA and CDR2 is SQIVND (reference sequence). In DNA form, the CDR3 reads TGTGCCAGTAGCCTACAGGGGCCTACTAACTATGGCTACACCTTC. Its protein is CASSLQGPTNYGYTF.

The V gene is TRBV5-4, the J gene TRBJ2-3; 13 positions match TRBD2. V gave up 4 bases and J gave up 5 bases; unmatched junction bases: 4. Germline values: CDR1 SGHNT, CDR2 YYREEE (reference sequence). This CDR3 region has 15 residues. The CDR3 DNA follows: TGTGCCAGCAGCCCCGGACTAGCGGGGGAAGATACGCAGTATTTT. The encoded protein is CASSPGLAGEDTQYF.

This rearrangement joins TRBV5-1 to TRBJ2-1; 8 bases match TRBD1. CDR3 length equals 14 residues. CDR1 is SGHRS, CDR2 YFSETQ, per germline. Trimming cost V 5 bases and J 7 bases; bases outside gene matches: 8. The CDR3 is CASSFDRGRNEQFF. CDR3 DNA: TGCGCCAGCAGTTTTGACAGGGGTCGGAATGAGCAGTTCTTC.

The V call is TRBV27, the J call TRBJ2-3; 11 nucleotides match TRBD2. Germline-derived CDR1 and CDR2 are MNHEY and SMNVEV (reference sequence). The CDR3 sequence is 16 residues long. Trimming removed 6 bases from V and 6 bases from J; junction bases left unmatched: 11. The CDR3 here is CASSLTSGAPGDTQYF. The DNA of the CDR3 is TGTGCCAGCAGCCTGACTAGCGGGGCCCCGGGGGATACGCAGTATTTT.

V and J are TRBV9 and TRBJ2-3; 11 bases agree with TRBD2. The CDR3 extends over 16 amino acids. With V trimmed by 2 bases and J by 2 bases, 4 bases remained unmatched. Per the germline V gene, CDR1 is SGDLS and CDR2 is YYNGEE. CDR3 sequence reads: CASSVSGGGSTDTQYF. CDR3 nucleotides: TGTGCCAGCAGCGTTAGCGGGGGGGGATCCACAGATACGCAGTATTTT.

The genes are TRBV6-5 and TRBJ1-6; D not certain. Trimming left V 1 base short and J 7 bases short, with 11 bases between. This CDR3 has 15 amino acids. Germline values: CDR1 MNHEY, CDR2 SVGAGI. The CDR3 coding sequence is TGTGCCAGCAGTTACTACGGGAGGGCGAATTCACCCCTCCACTTT. This sequence encodes CASSYYGRANSPLHF.